This is a list of T cell receptor beta chains from one sample in a study of blood T cell repertoires in COVID-19. Using immunoSEQ multiplex PCR, the repertoire was profiled, and TCRdb retains in-frame clones only, with some absent. The table shows some 120,000 clones, with roughly 91% occurring only once. Material: peripheral blood. All receptors come from a human donor with acute or convalescent COVID-19. The donor label of this sample is uncertain. Each CDR3 is given with its conserved first and last residue.

j_call cdr3_length v_call cdr3_aa
TRBJ2-5 15 TRBV5-1 CASSSSTSGVETQYF
TRBJ2-4 14 TRBV28 CASSPGQNKNIQYF
TRBJ1-1 18 TRBV4-1 CASSQRQEFLLMNTEAFF
TRBJ2-7 12 TRBV2 CAMGTKSYEQYF
TRBJ2-7 11 TRBV28 CASSIQYEQYF
TRBJ1-3 14 TRBV19 CASSGDSSGNTIYF
TRBJ1-2 14 TRBV6-6 CASSYRGQGYGYTF
TRBJ1-2 14 TRBV9 CASSVATDGGGYTF
TRBJ1-1 16 TRBV9 CASSAGQPFMNTEAFF
TRBJ2-1 15 TRBV5-1 CASSRVAGEYNEQFF
TRBJ1-2 15 TRBV5-1 CASSLDFAQTYGYTF
TRBJ1-2 15 TRBV18 CASSPGASYRYGYTF
TRBJ1-2 12 TRBV20-1 CSASTTNYGYTF
TRBJ2-7 15 TRBV24-1 CATSDPGTSPYEQYF
TRBJ1-1 16 TRBV5-6 CASSKDRGRFGTEAFF
TRBJ2-7 14 TRBV6-5 CASRVDRVSYEQYF
TRBJ1-2 13 TRBV10-3 CAISEPGPYGYTF
TRBJ2-1 16 TRBV10-3 CAISAQSGRTDNEQFF
TRBJ2-3 11 TRBV20-1 CSATQMDTQYF
TRBJ1-4 15 TRBV7-9 CASSRLGTANEKLFF
TRBJ2-1 13 TRBV6-6 CASSPLPYNEQFF
TRBJ1-4 13 TRBV5-1 CASSLNPSEKLFF
TRBJ1-6 14 TRBV6-5 CASSRTGKGSPLHF